Below, 26 T cell receptor beta chains from the same sample are listed, as sequenced in a study of response to subunit inactivated influenza vaccine. TCRdb processed the RT-PCR reads anew with MiXCR; each CDR3 protein has one entry. Of 400,000 to 650,000 distinct CDR3 sequences listed, approximately 7.8% were seen once; the top ten hold around 14%. The sample in question was PBMCs from blood, obtained roughly 24 months after vaccination. The receptor source for this set is a man aged 50-75 years who received an inactivated influenza vaccine.

V and J are TRBV5-1 and TRBJ2-5; a weak D match, TRBD1 (6 bases). Germline lookup yields CDR1 SGHRS and CDR2 YFSETQ. The ends were cut back, 0 bases at V and 1 base at J, with 13 bases in the middle. The CDR3 is 16 amino acids. The CDR3 sequence: CASSLAGAETQETQYF. DNA for the CDR3: TGCGCCAGCAGCTTGGCAGGGGCTGAGACCCAAGAGACCCAGTACTTC. The full variable domain, with the rest looked up from reference TRBV5-1 and TRBJ2-5, is KAGVTQTPRYLIKTRGQQVTLSCSPISGHRSVSWYQQTPGQGLQFLFEYFSETQRNKGNFPGRFSGRQFSNSRSEMNVSTLELGDSALYLCASSLAGAETQETQYFGPGTRLLVL.

A few counts support this clonotype. The CDR3: CATSDPGQGSADEQYF. CDR3 DNA: TGTGCCACCAGTGATCCAGGACAGGGGAGTGCGGACGAGCAGTACTTC. The genes are TRBV24-1 and TRBJ2-7; 9 nucleotides line up with TRBD1. With V trimmed by 3 bases and J by 5 bases, 10 bases remained unmatched. Germline V gene sequence: CDR1 KGHDR, CDR2 SFDVKD. This CDR3 has 16 residues.

This clonotype was recorded at least ten times. The rearrangement uses TRBV5-1 and TRBJ2-5; D gene uncertain. The CDR3 spans 11 residues. Trimming took 0 bases from V and 3 from J, leaving 0 bases between them. From germline, CDR1 is SGHRS and CDR2 YFSETQ. In nucleotides, the CDR3 is TGCGCCAGCAGCTTGGAAGAGACCCAGTACTTC. Amino acids: CASSLEETQYF.

The sample holds a few counts of this clonotype. The genes are TRBV9 and TRBJ1-1, with D tentatively TRBD1 (5 bases). The CDR3 contains 14 residues. In germline, CDR1 is SGDLS, CDR2 YYNGEE. V was trimmed by 4 bases and J by 0 bases, leaving 10 bases between them. CDR3 sequence: CASSTREVNTEAFF. DNA of the CDR3: TGTGCCAGCAGCACCAGGGAAGTGAACACTGAAGCTTTCTTT.

V gene TRBV12-3 or TRBV12-4 combines with J gene TRBJ2-2; D uncertain. This CDR3 has 13 amino acids. Trimming took 6 bases from V and 5 from J, leaving 10 bases between them. This CDR3 reads CASSFYRTGELFF. Here the CDR3 DNA reads TGTGCCAGCAGCTTTTACAGAACCGGGGAGCTGTTTTTT.

Many counts were recorded for this clonotype. The chain uses TRBV14 and TRBJ2-5; 7 bases line up with TRBD2. The ends lost 4 bases at V and 2 bases at J; junction bases unmatched: 7. Germline CDR1 SGHDN, CDR2 FVKESK. CDR3 length equals 15 residues. This CDR3 reads CASSRVLGGQETQYF. In DNA form, the CDR3 reads TGTGCCAGCAGCCGGGTTCTGGGGGGGCAAGAGACCCAGTACTTC.

There are a few counts of this clonotype. This chain connects TRBV4-2 to TRBJ2-7; 10 bases are shared with TRBD2. Germline V gives CDR1 LGHNA, CDR2 YNFKEQ. The CDR3 spans 17 residues. Trimming removed 0 bases from V and 1 base from J; junction bases left unmatched: 6. The CDR3 protein is CASSQETSGVRSYEQYF. CDR3 DNA sequence: TGTGCCAGCAGCCAAGAAACTAGCGGGGTTCGTTCCTACGAGCAGTACTTC.

This clonotype was counted ten times or more. V gene TRBV20-1 combines with J gene TRBJ1-1; weak D call: TRBD1 (6 bases). Trimming stripped 5 bases from V and 4 bases from J, with 14 bases between. CDR1 DFQATT and CDR2 SNEGSKA come from the germline V gene (reference sequence). The CDR3 consists of 13 residues. For the CDR3, the DNA is TGCAGTGCTCCCGAGGACAGTCTCACTGAAGCTTTCTTT. Translated, it gives CSAPEDSLTEAFF.

The sample holds a few counts of this clonotype. The V call is TRBV18, the J call TRBJ2-2; no clear D. Trimming stripped 5 bases from V and 4 bases from J, with 5 bases between. The CDR3 runs 12 residues. Per germline, CDR1 KGHSH and CDR2 LQKENI. The CDR3 sequence is CASSRITGELFF. CDR3 DNA sequence: TGTGCCAGCTCAAGAATCACCGGGGAGCTGTTTTTT. Drawing the rest from reference TRBV18 and TRBJ2-2, the complete variable domain is NAGVMQNPRHLVRRRGQEARLRCSPMKGHSHVYWYRQLPEEGLKFMVYLQKENIIDESGMPKERFSAEFPKEGPSILRIQQVVRGDSAAYFCASSRITGELFFGEGSRLTVL.

This clonotype was recorded a few times. The V call is TRBV7-9, the J call TRBJ2-7; TRBD2 might be the D (5 bases). Germline assignment: CDR1 SEHNR and CDR2 FQNEAQ (reference sequence). CDR3 length: 13 amino acids. The ends were cut back, 1 base at V and 12 bases at J, with 16 bases in the middle. The CDR3 sequence is CASSLVGVEGTYF. DNA for the CDR3: TGTGCCAGCAGCTTAGTTGGTGTTGAGGGTACGTACTTC.

This clonotype was observed a few times. The V call is TRBV29-1, the J call TRBJ1-1; the D is unclear. Deletions cut 4 bases from V and 7 bases from J, with 10 bases between. Looked up from germline, CDR1 is SQVTM and CDR2 is ANQGSEA. This CDR3 is 11 amino acids long. The CDR3 DNA sequence: TGCAGCGTTGGGTCCTCCAGTGAAGCTTTCTTT. Translated, it gives CSVGSSSEAFF.

This clonotype has only a few counts. V usage is TRBV20-1 and J usage is TRBJ2-7, with a tentative D call TRBD1 (6 bases). Germline V lookup: CDR1 DFQATT, CDR2 SNEGSKA (reference sequence). The CDR3 has 15 amino acids. Trimming took 1 base from V and 2 from J, leaving 15 bases between them. CDR3 protein: CSARAGQFWPYEQYF. As DNA, the CDR3 is TGCAGTGCTAGAGCAGGACAGTTTTGGCCCTACGAGCAGTACTTC.

The chain couples TRBV20-1 to TRBJ2-7; D is undetermined. This CDR3 spans 13 amino acids. V lost 6 bases and J 0 bases, leaving 12 bases between the germline ends. The germline gives CDR1 DFQATT, CDR2 SNEGSKA (reference sequence). In DNA form, the CDR3 reads TGCAGTGCCCTCCCGGCTATCTCCTACGAGCAGTACTTC. This codes for CSALPAISYEQYF.

The chain is built from TRBV5-1 and TRBJ2-1; D not resolved. V was shortened by 5 bases and J by 2 bases, with 8 bases between the two germline ends. The CDR3 length is 13 residues. CDR1 and CDR2 from the germline V gene are SGHRS and YFSETQ. The CDR3 loop reads CASSSDPYNEQFF. DNA for the CDR3: TGCGCCAGCAGTTCCGACCCCTACAATGAGCAGTTCTTC.

The genes are TRBV6-2 or TRBV6-3 and TRBJ2-2; unclear D gene. The germline V gene encodes CDR1 MNHEY and CDR2 SVGEGT. The CDR3 sequence is 13 residues long. V was pared by 6 bases and J by 7 bases, with 12 bases between. The CDR3 loop is CASSQVAIGELFF. CDR3 in DNA: TGTGCCAGCAGCCAGGTTGCGATCGGGGAGCTGTTTTTT.

CDR3 in amino acids: CSASRRGANEKLFF. The CDR3 coding sequence is TGCAGTGCTTCCCGGCGTGGGGCTAATGAAAAACTGTTTTTT. V gene TRBV20-1 combines with J gene TRBJ1-4; D remains ambiguous. Germline loops: CDR1 DFQATT, CDR2 SNEGSKA (reference sequence). The CDR3 is 14 amino acids. V was pared by 5 bases and J by 3 bases, with 13 bases between.

The gene calls are TRBV20-1 and TRBJ1-2, with D perhaps TRBD1 (6 bases). The CDR3 contains 15 residues. CDR1 and CDR2 from the germline V gene are DFQATT and SNEGSKA (reference sequence). V shed 3 bases and J shed 7 bases, with 21 bases lying between them. This chain's CDR3 is CSARGAGGLGGGYTF. In DNA, the CDR3 is TGCAGTGCTAGGGGGGCGGGGGGCCTCGGAGGTGGCTACACCTTC.

The chain couples TRBV20-1 to TRBJ2-7; D is perhaps TRBD2 (6 bases). CDR3 length equals 14 residues. V was trimmed by 6 bases and J by 5 bases, leaving 20 bases between them. Per germline, CDR1 DFQATT and CDR2 SNEGSKA (reference sequence). CDR3 DNA: TGCAGTGCCAATCGGGGCGGGGCAAGCAACGAGCAGTACTTC. Its protein product is CSANRGGASNEQYF.

V usage is TRBV5-1 and J usage is TRBJ1-2; no definite D call. The CDR3 is made up of 13 amino acids. Per the germline V gene, CDR1 is SGHRS and CDR2 is YFSETQ. Trimming took 4 bases from V and 4 from J, leaving 11 bases between them. The CDR3 protein is CASSHDTIYGYTF. CDR3 coding DNA: TGCGCCAGCAGCCATGACACGATCTATGGCTACACCTTC.

This sequence joins TRBV15 and TRBJ2-7; unclear D gene. Deletions cut 0 bases from V and 3 bases from J, with 6 bases between. The CDR3 spans 13 residues. Germline V gene lookup returns CDR1 LNHNV and CDR2 YYDKDF (reference sequence). The CDR3 protein is CATSRDRRYEQYF. The CDR3 DNA reads TGTGCCACCAGCAGAGATCGGCGCTACGAGCAGTACTTC.

This clonotype has just a few counts. The CDR3 region has the DNA TGTGCCGCCCAAGACGGATTCCGCCAAGAGACCCAGTACTTC. This gives the protein CAAQDGFRQETQYF. The chain joins TRBV10-3 to TRBJ2-5; no definite D call. The germline V gene has CDR1 ENHRY and CDR2 SYGVKD. The CDR3 is 14 residues long. V lost 11 bases and J lost 1, with 17 bases in between.

This clonotype occurred many times. The chain joins TRBV7-9 to TRBJ2-4, with D maybe TRBD1 (5 bases). The length of the CDR3 is 12 residues. Germline V lookup: CDR1 SEHNR, CDR2 FQNEAQ (reference sequence). Trimming shortened V by 1 base and J by 12 bases, and 10 bases separated the two germline ends. CDR3 amino acids: CASSLGGSDQYF. The DNA for the CDR3 is TGTGCCAGCAGCTTAGGGGGCAGCGATCAGTACTTC.

This clonotype was seen a handful of times. CDR3 sequence (DNA): TGTGCCAGCAGTTCGCTTGGAGCAGGGAAGAATGAGCAGTTCTTC. Translation gives CASSSLGAGKNEQFF. The chain employs TRBV28 and TRBJ2-1; tentatively, D is TRBD1 (5 bases). Trimming stripped 4 bases from V and 7 bases from J, with 17 bases between. This CDR3 region has 15 residues. Germline CDR1 is MDHEN and CDR2 is SYDVKM.

J is TRBJ2-2 and V is TRBV4-3; 8 bases fit TRBD2. Germline V gene lookup returns CDR1 LGHNA and CDR2 YSLEER. The CDR3 consists of 16 residues. After removal of 4 bases from V and 1 base from J, the junction contained 5 bases not matched to a gene. The CDR3 nucleotides read TGCGCCAGCAGCCCCGTAGCGGGACGGAACACCGGGGAGCTGTTTTTT. It yields the protein CASSPVAGRNTGELFF.

This rearrangement joins TRBV12-3 or TRBV12-4 to TRBJ2-7; D gene unclear. The CDR3 covers 16 residues. Trimming removed 5 bases from V and 1 base from J, with 18 bases in between. CDR3 in DNA: TGTGCCAGCAGTCTTCGATTAACAGTGGTTTCCTACGAGCAGTACTTC. It yields the protein CASSLRLTVVSYEQYF.

The chain uses TRBV4-1 and TRBJ2-7; possibly TRBD2 for D (6 bases). This CDR3 has 14 residues. Germline CDR1 MGHRA, CDR2 YSYEKL. The germline V and J ends were trimmed by 0 bases and 3 bases, with 9 bases remaining between them. CDR3 residues: CASSQDQEGYEQYF. The CDR3 DNA sequence: TGCGCCAGCAGCCAAGATCAGGAGGGCTACGAGCAGTACTTC.